The rows below give T cell receptor beta chains drawn from one sample of a study of identical twins. Each CDR3 protein is one row after TCRdb ran MiXCR on the 5' RACE reads. The repertoire holds just under 650,000 distinct CDR3 sequences, with about 7.6% as singletons. These same data were also listed under a study on yellow fever vaccine responses in identical twins.

The sequencing input was PBMCs. The receptors shown here come from a woman aged 18 to 35 in good health. Both conserved end residues are part of each CDR3. The D gene is left open where the match is weak. The listing skips clone size in some rows; elsewhere it reads once, few, many or a size class.

d_call | j_call | v_call | clone_size | cdr3_aa | cdr3_nt
NA | TRBJ2-2 | TRBV6-6 | NA | CASRRSNTGELFF | TGTGCCAGCAGACGGTCCAACACCGGGGAGCTGTTTTTT
NA | TRBJ2-1 | TRBV7-8 | many | CASSSLSKFEQFF | TGTGCCAGCAGCTCACTTAGCAAGTTTGAGCAGTTCTTC
TRBD1 | TRBJ2-2 | TRBV27 | few | CASSTGDSGELFF | TGTGCCAGCAGCACAGGGGATTCCGGGGAGCTGTTTTTT
NA | TRBJ2-1 | TRBV10-3 | NA | CAISGVGAGIYNEQFF | TGTGCCATCAGCGGAGTAGGGGCAGGGATCTACAATGAGCAGTTCTTC
TRBD1 | TRBJ1-1 | TRBV20-1 | NA | CSASDRGLNTEAFF | TGCAGTGCTAGCGACAGGGGCCTGAACACTGAAGCTTTCTTT
TRBD2 | TRBJ2-2 | TRBV7-9 | NA | CASSPSGRGDTGELFF | TGTGCCAGCAGCCCTAGCGGGAGAGGGGACACCGGGGAGCTGTTTTTT
NA | TRBJ2-2 | TRBV7-9 | NA | CASSSHSSGNTGELFF | TGTGCCAGCAGCTCGCATAGTTCAGGGAACACCGGGGAGCTGTTTTTT
NA | TRBJ1-1 | TRBV6-1 | NA | CASSGRTVRDTEAFF | TGTGCCAGCAGTGGGCGGACGGTGAGGGACACTGAAGCTTTCTTT
TRBD2 | TRBJ2-7 | TRBV3-1 | NA | CASSQGGTRGSHEQYF | TGTGCCAGCAGCCAAGGGGGGACTAGAGGGAGTCACGAGCAGTACTTC
TRBD1 | TRBJ1-1 | TRBV12-3/TRBV12-4 | many | CASSSRTGGRLAFF | TGTGCCAGCAGCAGCAGGACAGGGGGGAGGTTAGCTTTCTTT
NA | TRBJ1-6 | TRBV20-1 | NA | CSAEGGRIISPLHF | TGCAGTGCCGAAGGGGGGAGGATTATTTCACCCCTCCACTTT
NA | TRBJ2-5 | TRBV5-1 | many | CASSLEDSQQETQYF | TGCGCCAGCAGCTTGGAGGACAGCCAACAAGAGACCCAGTACTTC
NA | TRBJ1-1 | TRBV20-1 | few | CSAKGGLGNTEAFF | TGCAGTGCTAAGGGGGGGTTGGGGAACACTGAAGCTTTCTTT
NA | TRBJ2-7 | TRBV18 | few | CASSPSGGRREQYF | TGTGCCAGCTCACCTTCAGGGGGGAGGCGCGAGCAGTACTTC
NA | TRBJ1-1 | TRBV28 | NA | CASSLVLGGPSF | TGTGCCAGCAGTTTAGTCTTGGGGGGGCCTTCCTTT
NA | TRBJ2-3 | TRBV2 | many | CASSDLLTLTDTQYF | TGTGCCAGCAGTGATTTATTGACCTTGACAGATACGCAGTATTTT
NA | TRBJ1-6 | TRBV3-1 | few | CASSQDVGRVNSPLHF | TGTGCCAGCAGCCAAGATGTCGGCAGGGTGAATTCACCCCTCCACTTT
NA | TRBJ2-2 | TRBV29-1 | few | CMGGAGSGELFF | TGCATGGGGGGGGCTGGATCCGGGGAGCTGTTTTTT
NA | TRBJ1-4 | TRBV2 | NA | CASKTDRTNEKLFF | TGTGCCAGCAAGACGGACCGGACAAATGAAAAACTGTTTTTT
NA | TRBJ2-5 | TRBV6-1 | NA | CASSRGGTETQYF | TGTGCCAGCAGTCGTGGAGGGACAGAGACCCAGTACTTC
NA | TRBJ1-5 | TRBV11-2 | few | CASSQMSNQPQHF | TGTGCCAGCAGCCAGATGAGCAATCAGCCCCAGCATTTT
NA | TRBJ1-2 | TRBV4-1 | few | CASAPGRTVYGYTF | TGCGCCAGCGCCCCAGGTCGGACGGTCTATGGCTACACCTTC
TRBD2 | TRBJ2-7 | TRBV7-2 | many | CASSLMGTSSKEQYF | TGTGCCAGCAGCTTAATGGGGACTAGTTCGAAAGAGCAGTACTTC
NA | TRBJ2-5 | TRBV24-1 | many | CALRRGRETQYF | TGTGCCCTTCGGAGGGGGCGAGAGACCCAGTACTTC
TRBD1 | TRBJ1-4 | TRBV29-1 | many | CSVEDLGTGGEKLFF | TGCAGCGTTGAAGATTTAGGGACAGGGGGTGAAAAACTGTTTTTT
NA | TRBJ2-1 | TRBV12-3/TRBV12-4 | NA | CASSTRGFGSYNEQFF | TGTGCCAGCAGTACCAGGGGTTTTGGCTCCTACAATGAGCAGTTCTTC
NA | TRBJ2-5 | TRBV10-3 | few | CAIRGGGKETQYF | TGTGCCATCAGGGGCGGAGGGAAGGAGACCCAGTACTTC
NA | TRBJ2-1 | TRBV28 | many | CASSSIGGETYNEQFF | TGTGCCAGCAGTAGCATCGGCGGGGAGACCTACAATGAGCAGTTCTTC
TRBD1 | TRBJ1-2 | TRBV18 | NA | CASSPGTGHYGYTF | TGTGCCAGCTCACCAGGGACAGGGCACTATGGCTACACCTTC
TRBD1 | TRBJ1-3 | TRBV28 | NA | CASNRFGQGVEGNTIYF | TGTGCCAGCAATCGTTTCGGACAGGGGGTGGAGGGAAACACCATATATTTT
TRBD2 | TRBJ2-1 | TRBV4-2 | many | CASSQRAGVDNEQFF | TGTGCCAGCAGCCAAAGAGCGGGAGTCGACAATGAGCAGTTCTTC
TRBD2 | TRBJ2-7 | TRBV20-1 | NA | CSASRLAATYEQYF | TGCAGTGCTTCCAGACTAGCGGCTACCTACGAGCAGTACTTC
NA | TRBJ2-5 | TRBV12-5 | NA | CASGLDARATDQETQYF | TGTGCTAGTGGTTTGGATGCGAGAGCAACGGACCAAGAGACCCAGTACTTC
NA | TRBJ2-5 | TRBV20-1 | few | CSHKRGGETQYF | TGCAGCCACAAGAGGGGGGGAGAGACCCAGTACTTC
NA | TRBJ2-2 | TRBV12-3/TRBV12-4 | few | CASSLALGPSSGELFF | TGTGCCAGCAGTTTAGCCCTGGGACCCTCGAGCGGGGAGCTGTTTTTT
NA | TRBJ2-3 | TRBV28 | few | CASSLQQSTDTQYF | TGTGCCAGCAGTTTACAGCAATCCACGGATACGCAGTATTTT
NA | TRBJ2-1 | TRBV20-1 | many | CSAREDPSSYNEQFF | TGCAGTGCTAGGGAAGACCCGTCGTCCTACAATGAGCAGTTCTTC
NA | TRBJ1-2 | TRBV24-1 | NA | CATSDGDYGYTF | TGTGCCACCAGTGACGGGGACTATGGCTACACCTTC
TRBD1 | TRBJ2-7 | TRBV7-2 | few | CASSPWTGNYEQYF | TGTGCCAGCAGCCCCTGGACAGGGAACTACGAGCAGTACTTC
NA | TRBJ1-1 | TRBV18 | NA | CASSQETTEAFF | TGTGCCAGCTCACAAGAGACGACTGAAGCTTTCTTT
TRBD2 | TRBJ2-3 | TRBV20-1 | many | CSAPLAGNTDTQYF | TGCAGTGCCCCCCTAGCGGGAAACACAGATACGCAGTATTTT
NA | TRBJ2-1 | TRBV4-1 | NA | CASSQGGVEQFF | TGCGCCAGCAGCCAAGGGGGAGTGGAGCAGTTCTTC
NA | TRBJ1-1 | TRBV12-3/TRBV12-4 | many | CASSLEGVHTEAFF | TGTGCCAGCAGTTTGGAGGGGGTGCACACTGAAGCTTTCTTT
NA | TRBJ2-3 | TRBV5-1 | many | CASSSPTGWRDTQYF | TGCGCCAGCAGCTCGCCGACAGGTTGGAGAGATACGCAGTATTTT
NA | TRBJ2-3 | TRBV7-3 | few | CASSPGWGSADTQYF | TGTGCCAGCAGCCCCGGGTGGGGTAGTGCAGATACGCAGTATTTT
NA | TRBJ2-7 | TRBV20-1 | NA | CSARGSNEQYF | TGCAGTGCTAGAGGGTCTAACGAGCAGTACTTC
TRBD1 | TRBJ1-1 | TRBV10-3 | NA | CAISGGTGGWYTEAFF | TGTGCCATCAGTGGGGGTACAGGGGGGTGGTACACTGAAGCTTTCTTT
TRBD2 | TRBJ2-7 | TRBV7-9 | many | CASSPKTSGSYEQYF | TGTGCCAGCAGCCCAAAGACTAGCGGGAGCTACGAGCAGTACTTC
TRBD1 | TRBJ1-6 | TRBV20-1 | many | CSARFRDRGHSPLHF | TGCAGTGCTAGATTCCGGGACAGGGGACATTCACCCCTCCACTTT
NA | TRBJ2-1 | TRBV12-3/TRBV12-4 | many | CASSLSPAGVRTNEQFF | TGTGCCAGCAGTTTATCACCAGCGGGCGTACGTACCAATGAGCAGTTCTTC
NA | TRBJ2-1 | TRBV15 | few | CATSMGLNRLHNEQFF | TGTGCCACCAGTATGGGCCTAAATAGGCTCCACAATGAGCAGTTCTTC
NA | TRBJ2-3 | TRBV6-1 | few | CASSRTGAALGDTQYF | TGTGCCAGCTCCCGTACCGGGGCCGCTTTGGGAGATACGCAGTATTTT
TRBD2 | TRBJ2-1 | TRBV12-3/TRBV12-4 | many | CASSHLSGASVNEQFF | TGTGCCAGCAGTCACCTCAGCGGGGCCTCGGTCAATGAGCAGTTCTTC
TRBD2 | TRBJ2-1 | TRBV5-6 | many | CASSLGMGDYSYNEQFF | TGTGCCAGCAGCTTGGGGATGGGGGACTACTCCTACAATGAGCAGTTCTTC
TRBD1 | TRBJ1-2 | TRBV5-1 | many | CASSSPGQGVGGYTF | TGCGCCAGCAGCTCGCCGGGACAGGGGGTTGGAGGCTACACCTTC
NA | TRBJ1-1 | TRBV12-3/TRBV12-4 | NA | CASSPTREKAFF | TGTGCCAGCAGTCCGACCAGGGAGAAAGCTTTCTTT
NA | TRBJ1-4 | TRBV4-1 | few | CASSLVVGEKLFF | TGCGCCAGCAGCCTAGTAGTGGGAGAAAAACTGTTTTTT